This TCR beta chain was identified during a study of shared clonotypes between healthy human individuals. Healthy adults negative for HIV, lacking recent acute infections or vaccinations, served as donors. The CD4+ fraction was divided into a CD45RA+ naive subset and a CD45RA-negative memory subset. Notes on the study in general: Few donors restricted represented genetic and exposure-history diversity. Generation probabilities were higher for clonotypes shared across all four sorted-subset donors than for unshared ones.

The method was immunoSEQ multiplex PCR; TCRdb's version includes in-frame clones alone and lacks a portion of them. This sample carries approximately 1.4 million clones, approximately 98% of them seen once, and the ten largest clones take around 0.45%. Only one count was recorded for this clone. Its antigen is not known. The identical CDR3 is also encoded by other nucleotide sequences in the sample. V was shortened by 7 bases and J by 2 bases, with 6 bases between the two germline ends. The CDR3 has 11 residues. The germline gives CDR1 MNHNS, CDR2 SASEGT. The chain employs TRBV6-1 and TRBJ2-7; D is unclear. Sequenced: naive CD4+ T cells sorted from blood. Regarding subset: CD45RA+ positively selected. The clonotype comes from a man aged 30 to 45 in good health. CDR3 nucleotides: TGTGCCAGCACTAGTGCCTACGAGCAGTACTTC. Its translation: CASTSAYEQYF.